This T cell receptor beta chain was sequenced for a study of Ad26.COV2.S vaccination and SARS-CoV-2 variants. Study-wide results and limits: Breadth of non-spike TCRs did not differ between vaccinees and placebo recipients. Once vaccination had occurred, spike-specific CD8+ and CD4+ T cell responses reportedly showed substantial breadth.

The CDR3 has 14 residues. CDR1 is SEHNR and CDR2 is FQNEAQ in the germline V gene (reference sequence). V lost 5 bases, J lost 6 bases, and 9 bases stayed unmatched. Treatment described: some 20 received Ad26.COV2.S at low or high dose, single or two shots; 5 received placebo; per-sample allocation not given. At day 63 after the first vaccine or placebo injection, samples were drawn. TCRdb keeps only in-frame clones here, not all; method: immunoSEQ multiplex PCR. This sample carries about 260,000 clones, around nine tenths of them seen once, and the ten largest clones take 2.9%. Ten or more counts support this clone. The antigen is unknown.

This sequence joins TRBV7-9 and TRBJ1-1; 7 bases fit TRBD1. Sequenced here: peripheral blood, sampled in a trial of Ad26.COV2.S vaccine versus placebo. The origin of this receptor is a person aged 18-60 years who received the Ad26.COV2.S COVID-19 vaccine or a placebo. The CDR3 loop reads CASSQTGTVPEAFF. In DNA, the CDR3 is TGTGCCAGCAGCCAAACCGGGACAGTCCCTGAAGCTTTCTTT.